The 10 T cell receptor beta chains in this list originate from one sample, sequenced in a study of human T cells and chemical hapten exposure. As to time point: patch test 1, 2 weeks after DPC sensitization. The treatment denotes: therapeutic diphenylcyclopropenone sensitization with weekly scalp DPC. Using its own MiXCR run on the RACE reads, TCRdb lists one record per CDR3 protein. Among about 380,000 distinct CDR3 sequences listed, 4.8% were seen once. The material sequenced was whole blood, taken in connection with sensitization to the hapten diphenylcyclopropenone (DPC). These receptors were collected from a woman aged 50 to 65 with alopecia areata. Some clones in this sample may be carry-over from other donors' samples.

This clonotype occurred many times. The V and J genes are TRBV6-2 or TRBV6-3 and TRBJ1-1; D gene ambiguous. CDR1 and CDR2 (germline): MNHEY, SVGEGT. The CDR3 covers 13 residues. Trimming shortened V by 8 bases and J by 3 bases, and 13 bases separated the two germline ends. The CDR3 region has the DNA TGTGCCAGCGGGCATCAGGAGGACACTGAAGCTTTCTTT. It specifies CASGHQEDTEAFF.

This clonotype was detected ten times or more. CDR3 nucleotides: TGCAGTCCACATCGGGTAGCGGTGCCAGATACGCAGTATTTT. This codes for CSPHRVAVPDTQYF. This chain links TRBV20-1 with TRBJ2-3, with a tentative D call TRBD2 (6 bases). V was shortened by 8 bases and J by 4 bases, with 19 bases between the two germline ends. The CDR3 consists of 14 residues. The germline CDR1 and CDR2 sequences are DFQATT and SNEGSKA (reference sequence).

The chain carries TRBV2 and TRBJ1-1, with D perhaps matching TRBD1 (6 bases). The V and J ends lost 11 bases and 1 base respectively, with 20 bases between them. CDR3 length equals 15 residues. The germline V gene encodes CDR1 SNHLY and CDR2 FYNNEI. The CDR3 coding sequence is TGTGCCTCCGGGAGGGGGACCCGACGGAACACTGAAGCTTTCTTT. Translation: CASGRGTRRNTEAFF.

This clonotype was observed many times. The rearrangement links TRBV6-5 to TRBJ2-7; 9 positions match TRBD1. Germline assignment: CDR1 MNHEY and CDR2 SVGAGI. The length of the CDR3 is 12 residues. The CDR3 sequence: CHRDREAYEQYF. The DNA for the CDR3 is TGTCACCGGGACAGGGAAGCCTACGAGCAGTACTTC.

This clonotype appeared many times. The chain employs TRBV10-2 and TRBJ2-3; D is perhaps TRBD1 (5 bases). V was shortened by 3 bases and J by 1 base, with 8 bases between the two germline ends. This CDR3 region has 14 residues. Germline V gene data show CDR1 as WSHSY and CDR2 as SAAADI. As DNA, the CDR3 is TGCGCCAGCAGTGAAAGGGGCCGCACAGATACGCAGTATTTT. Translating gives CASSERGRTDTQYF.

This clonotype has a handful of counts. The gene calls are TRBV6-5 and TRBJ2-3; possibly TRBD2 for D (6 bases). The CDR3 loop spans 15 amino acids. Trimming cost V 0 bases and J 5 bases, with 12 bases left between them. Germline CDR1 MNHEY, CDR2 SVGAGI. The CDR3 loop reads CASSYSFLEGDTQYF. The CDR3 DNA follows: TGTGCCAGCAGTTACTCGTTCTTGGAGGGAGATACGCAGTATTTT.

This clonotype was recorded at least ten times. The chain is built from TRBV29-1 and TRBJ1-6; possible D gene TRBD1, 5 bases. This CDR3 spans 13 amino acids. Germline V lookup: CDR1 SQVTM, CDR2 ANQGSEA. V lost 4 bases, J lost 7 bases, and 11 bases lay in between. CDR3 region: CSVGGDGNSPLHF. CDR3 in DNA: TGCAGCGTTGGGGGGGATGGGAATTCACCCCTCCACTTT. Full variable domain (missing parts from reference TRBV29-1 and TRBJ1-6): SAVISQKPSRDICQRGTSLTIQCQVDSQVTMMFWYRQQPGQSLTLIATANQGSEATYESGFVIDKFPISRPNLTFSTLTVSNMSPEDSSIYLCSVGGDGNSPLHFGNGTRLTVT.

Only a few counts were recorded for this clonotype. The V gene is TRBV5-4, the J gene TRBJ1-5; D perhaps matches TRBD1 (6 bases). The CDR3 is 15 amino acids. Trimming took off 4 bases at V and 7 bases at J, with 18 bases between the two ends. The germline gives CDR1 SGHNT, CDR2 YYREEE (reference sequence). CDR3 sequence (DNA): TGTGCCAGCAGCAAGGAAGGGGGGCTGGACCAGCCCCAGCATTTT. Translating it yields CASSKEGGLDQPQHF.

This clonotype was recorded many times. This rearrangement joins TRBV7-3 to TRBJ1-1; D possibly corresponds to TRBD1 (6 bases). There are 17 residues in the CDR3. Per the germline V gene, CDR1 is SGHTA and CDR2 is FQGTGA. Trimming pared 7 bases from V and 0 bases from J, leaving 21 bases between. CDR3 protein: CASILREDRPMNTEAFF. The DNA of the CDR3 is TGTGCCAGCATCCTAAGGGAAGACAGGCCCATGAACACTGAAGCTTTCTTT.

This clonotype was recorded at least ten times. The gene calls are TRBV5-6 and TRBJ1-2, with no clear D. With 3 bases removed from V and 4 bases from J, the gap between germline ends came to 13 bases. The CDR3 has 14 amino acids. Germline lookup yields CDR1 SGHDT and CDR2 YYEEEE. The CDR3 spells CASSSRGPGYGYTF. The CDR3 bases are TGTGCCAGCAGCTCGAGAGGACCGGGCTATGGCTACACCTTC.